Here is one TCR beta chain with its context. Antigen unknown. This entry is derived from a study of CD8 T cells in Susac syndrome. General study points: That the number of individuals in its TCR sequencing and HLA analysis was relatively small was acknowledged by the study.

Random hexamers were used to reverse transcribe 0.5 to 1 ug of RNA. An immunoSEQ multiplex PCR generated amplified TCR beta CDR3 products spanning 54 Vbeta and 13 Jbeta. MiXCR, applied by TCRdb to the immunoSEQ multiplex PCR reads, yields one record per CDR3 protein. The data hold more than 90,000 distinct CDR3 sequences, with approximately 93% observed a single time. After removal of 3 bases from V and 9 bases from J, the junction contained 7 bases not matched to a gene. The germline V gene has CDR1 MNHNS and CDR2 SASEGT. This CDR3 spans 14 amino acids. The study sequenced TCR beta in blood CD8+ and CD4+ T cells.

The rearrangement joins TRBV6-1 to TRBJ2-1; 8 nucleotides agree with TRBD2. Sequenced: CD4+ T cells from PBMCs. The clonotype originates from a human donor with multiple sclerosis. The CDR3 reads CASSDSGGAFEQFF. The CDR3 region has the DNA TGTGCCAGCAGTGACTCGGGGGGGGCCTTTGAGCAGTTCTTC.